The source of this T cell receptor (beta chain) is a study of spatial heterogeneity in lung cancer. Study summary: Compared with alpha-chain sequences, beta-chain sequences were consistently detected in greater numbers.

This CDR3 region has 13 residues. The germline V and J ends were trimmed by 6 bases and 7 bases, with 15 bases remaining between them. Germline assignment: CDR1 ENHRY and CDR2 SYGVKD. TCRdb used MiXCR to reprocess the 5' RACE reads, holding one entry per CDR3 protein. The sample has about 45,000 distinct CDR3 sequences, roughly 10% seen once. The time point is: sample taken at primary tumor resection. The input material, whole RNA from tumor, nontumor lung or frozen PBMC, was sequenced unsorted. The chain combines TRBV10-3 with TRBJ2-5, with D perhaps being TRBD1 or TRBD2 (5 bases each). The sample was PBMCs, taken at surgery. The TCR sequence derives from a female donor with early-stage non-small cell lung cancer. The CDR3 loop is CAISRDRKGTQYF. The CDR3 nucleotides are TGTGCCATCAGCCGGGACCGCAAAGGGACCCAGTACTTC.